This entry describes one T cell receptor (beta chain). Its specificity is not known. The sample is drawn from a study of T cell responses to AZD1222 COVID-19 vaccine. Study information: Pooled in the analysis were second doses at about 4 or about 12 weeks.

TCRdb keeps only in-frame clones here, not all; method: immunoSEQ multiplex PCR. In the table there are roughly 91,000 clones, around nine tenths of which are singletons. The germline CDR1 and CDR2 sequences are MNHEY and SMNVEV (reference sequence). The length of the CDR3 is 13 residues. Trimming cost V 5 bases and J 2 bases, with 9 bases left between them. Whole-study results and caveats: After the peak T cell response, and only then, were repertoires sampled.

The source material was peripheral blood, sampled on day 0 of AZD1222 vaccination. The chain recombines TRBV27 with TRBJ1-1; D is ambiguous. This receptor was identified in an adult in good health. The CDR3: CASSRQTNTEAFF. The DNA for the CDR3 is TGTGCCAGCAGTCGACAAACAAACACTGAAGCTTTCTTT.